These 18 T cell receptor beta chains came from one sample sequenced in a study of T cells after yellow fever vaccination. MiXCR, run by TCRdb on the 5' RACE reads, gives a single entry per CDR3 protein. The sample lists more than 95,000 distinct CDR3 sequences; around 15% were seen once. The specimen was CD8+ T cells sorted from PBMCs, collected 5 days after the yellow fever booster vaccination. These receptor sequences come from a man aged 18-30 years who received the YFV17D yellow fever vaccine.

The chain recombines TRBV12-3 or TRBV12-4 with TRBJ2-5, with 9 bases fitting TRBD1. The CDR3 is made up of 13 amino acids. The V segment lost 7 bases and the J segment 5 bases; nucleotides outside the gene matches: 5. CDR3 sequence: CASTDDRGETQYF. The CDR3 DNA sequence: TGTGCCAGCACCGACGACAGGGGGGAGACCCAGTACTTC.

This clonotype was detected only a few times. V and J are TRBV7-9 and TRBJ1-1; D not certain. The germline CDR1 and CDR2 sequences are SEHNR and FQNEAQ (reference sequence). The CDR3 consists of 14 residues. Trimming took off 3 bases at V and 1 base at J, with 9 bases between the two ends. The CDR3 region is CASSFNNGNTEAFF. The CDR3 DNA reads TGTGCCAGCAGCTTTAACAACGGGAACACTGAAGCTTTCTTT.

This clonotype was counted a few times. This chain links TRBV28 with TRBJ2-3; 10 positions agree with TRBD2. The CDR3 loop spans 16 amino acids. The J segment lost 3 bases and the V segment lost 3 bases, leaving 6 bases of the junction unmatched. CDR1 and CDR2 from the germline V gene are MDHEN and SYDVKM. CDR3 region: CASSFEAGGPTDTQYF. The CDR3, as DNA: TGTGCCAGCAGTTTTGAAGCGGGGGGGCCAACAGATACGCAGTATTTT.

The chain recombines TRBV7-8 with TRBJ2-3; 8 nucleotides match TRBD1. The germline CDR1 and CDR2 sequences are SGHVS and FQNEAQ. J lost 3 bases, V lost 6 bases, and 11 bases had no gene match. This CDR3 contains 16 residues. CDR3 residues: CASRPTGGTGTDTQYF. DNA for the CDR3: TGTGCCAGCAGGCCCACAGGGGGGACCGGGACAGATACGCAGTATTTT.

The chain has TRBV6-2 or TRBV6-3 and TRBJ1-5, with 8 positions matching TRBD1. Per the germline V gene, CDR1 is MNHEY and CDR2 is SVGEGT. Trimming at V came to 0 bases and at J to 9 bases, leaving 4 bases not matched to a gene. This CDR3 is built from 14 residues. DNA for the CDR3: TGTGCCAGCAGTTACTCGGGACAGGTTCTGCCCCAGCATTTT. It encodes CASSYSGQVLPQHF.

The V gene is TRBV27, the J gene TRBJ2-3, with 9 bases matching TRBD1. Germline values: CDR1 MNHEY, CDR2 SMNVEV (reference sequence). The CDR3 consists of 15 residues. V lost 5 bases to trimming and J lost 4 bases; unmatched junction nucleotides: 7. As DNA, the CDR3 is TGTGCCAGCAGTACCGGGACAGGGTATTCAGATACGCAGTATTTT. It codes for CASSTGTGYSDTQYF.

There are many counts of this clonotype. The rearrangement joins TRBV5-6 to TRBJ2-6; TRBD1 is a possible D gene (5 bases). This CDR3 is 18 amino acids long. Looked up from germline, CDR1 is SGHDT and CDR2 is YYEEEE. With 1 base removed from V and 3 bases from J, the gap between germline ends came to 17 bases. This CDR3 reads CASSLLGRVGIGANVLTF. CDR3 in DNA: TGTGCCAGCAGCTTGCTAGGCAGGGTGGGAATTGGGGCCAACGTCCTGACTTTC. Full variable domain (missing parts from reference TRBV5-6 and TRBJ2-6): DAGVTQSPTHLIKTRGQQVTLRCSPKSGHDTVSWYQQALGQGPQFIFQYYEEEERQRGNFPDRFSGHQFPNYSSELNVNALLLGDSALYLCASSLLGRVGIGANVLTFGAGSRLTVL.

The V and J genes are TRBV29-1 and TRBJ1-2, with TRBD1 as a possible D gene (6 bases). V shed 6 bases and J shed 7 bases, with 15 bases lying between them. Germline loops: CDR1 SQVTM, CDR2 ANQGSEA. The CDR3 spans 12 residues. The CDR3 nucleotides are TGCAGCGTGCCTGGGGGGGCTCGTGGCTACACCTTC. Its protein is CSVPGGARGYTF.

This clonotype has a handful of counts. The chain has TRBV27 and TRBJ2-7; D is possibly TRBD2 (7 bases). Per germline, CDR1 MNHEY and CDR2 SMNVEV (reference sequence). This CDR3 is built from 14 residues. Trimming took 0 bases from V and 6 from J, leaving 12 bases between them. CDR3 sequence reads: CASSLSGGGGEQYV. CDR3 sequence (DNA): TGTGCCAGCAGTTTATCGGGGGGAGGGGGCGAGCAGTACGTC.

The chain couples TRBV20-1 to TRBJ1-5; the D gene is possibly TRBD1 (5 bases). Germline CDR1 and CDR2: DFQATT and SNEGSKA (reference sequence). The germline V and J ends were trimmed by 3 bases and 6 bases, with 15 bases remaining between them. The CDR3 sequence is 14 residues long. CDR3 amino acids: CSASAARGSQPQHF. Here the CDR3 DNA reads TGCAGTGCTAGTGCAGCTAGGGGATCTCAGCCCCAGCATTTT.

The rearrangement uses TRBV7-8 and TRBJ1-6; no clear D gene. Germline values: CDR1 SGHVS, CDR2 FQNEAQ. Trimming cost V 5 bases and J 7 bases, with 15 bases left between them. The CDR3 is 15 amino acids. CDR3 sequence: CASSPSRISNSPLHF. The CDR3 DNA sequence: TGTGCCAGCAGCCCCTCCCGCATATCAAATTCACCCCTCCACTTT.

V gene TRBV7-8 combines with J gene TRBJ1-5, with 9 nucleotides matching TRBD1. The CDR3 is made up of 18 amino acids. Germline V gene sequence: CDR1 SGHVS, CDR2 FQNEAQ. V lost 5 bases and J lost 2; bases outside the gene matches: 13. The CDR3 is CASSPGRDRVYGNQPQHF. The CDR3 DNA reads TGTGCCAGCAGCCCCGGGCGGGACAGGGTCTATGGCAATCAGCCCCAGCATTTT.

This clonotype has more than one count but fewer than ten. This sequence joins TRBV5-5 and TRBJ1-2; 7 positions match TRBD1. From germline, CDR1 is SGHKS and CDR2 YYEKEE (reference sequence). The CDR3 consists of 15 residues. V was pared by 4 bases and J by 4 bases, with 10 bases of the junction left unmatched. CDR3 sequence reads: CASSTRQGILYGYTF. The DNA of the CDR3 is TGTGCCAGCAGCACCAGACAGGGAATACTCTATGGCTACACCTTC.

The chain joins TRBV2 to TRBJ1-6, with D possibly being TRBD1 (5 bases). The CDR3 has 13 residues. Trimming took off 2 bases at V and 7 bases at J, with 6 bases between the two ends. Germline values: CDR1 SNHLY, CDR2 FYNNEI. The CDR3 nucleotides read TGTGCCAGCAGTGAAAAGGGGAATTCACCCCTCCACTTT. This encodes CASSEKGNSPLHF.

This chain connects TRBV20-1 to TRBJ2-2, with 10 bases matching TRBD1. The CDR3 contains 19 residues. The junction had 14 bases not matched to a gene; V was cut back by 3 bases and J by 1 base. Germline V lookup: CDR1 DFQATT, CDR2 SNEGSKA (reference sequence). The CDR3 here is CSARGTGVERSMNTGELFF. In DNA, the CDR3 is TGCAGTGCTAGGGGGACAGGGGTCGAAAGGAGTATGAACACCGGGGAGCTGTTTTTT.

This clonotype has a handful of counts. The chain joins TRBV6-5 to TRBJ2-7; 12 bases line up with TRBD2. V shed 6 bases, J shed 6 bases, and the junction held 12 bases outside the gene matches. The CDR3 is made up of 16 amino acids. Germline loops: CDR1 MNHEY, CDR2 SVGAGI. CDR3 region: CASSRGTSGGQFEQYV. CDR3 nucleotides: TGTGCCAGCAGCCGAGGAACTAGCGGGGGGCAGTTCGAGCAGTACGTC.

In this sample, this clonotype turned up many times. The chain links TRBV7-9 to TRBJ2-1; TRBD2 is a possible D gene (5 bases). V shed 4 bases and J shed 10 bases, with 11 bases lying between them. This CDR3 comprises 12 residues. Germline assignment: CDR1 SEHNR and CDR2 FQNEAQ (reference sequence). The CDR3 here is CASSSVGGEQFF. CDR3 bases: TGTGCCAGCAGCTCGGTCGGCGGGGAGCAGTTCTTC. Drawing the rest from reference TRBV7-9 and TRBJ2-1, the complete variable domain is DTGVSQNPRHKITKRGQNVTFRCDPISEHNRLYWYRQTLGQGPEFLTYFQNEAQLEKSRLLSDRFSAERPKGSFSTLEIQRTEQGDSAMYLCASSSVGGEQFFGPGTRLTVL.

This clonotype has ten or more counts. The gene calls are TRBV7-3 and TRBJ2-3, with 12 bases fitting TRBD2. V lost 2 bases to trimming and J lost 2 bases; unmatched junction nucleotides: 8. This CDR3 contains 18 residues. CDR1 and CDR2 (germline): SGHTA, FQGTGA. Here the CDR3 DNA reads TGTGCCAGCAGCTTACTAGCGGGGGGGCCGGGGTCCACAGATACGCAGTATTTT. This codes for CASSLLAGGPGSTDTQYF.